These T cell receptor beta chains were read from a single sample in a study of T-cell memory formation after mild COVID-19. Each CDR3 protein gets one entry after TCRdb re-called the 5' RACE reads with MiXCR. The sample holds about 200,000 distinct CDR3 sequences, 15% to 20% seen once. The sequencing sample was made of PBMCs or a T cell subset sorted from them (not recorded which). These receptors were collected from an adult woman who had mild COVID-19 (a few samples of this study predate the infection). Cell type and time point are not known. Each CDR3 is given without its conserved first and last residue. The D gene is left open where the match is weak.

V: TRBV4-3
J: TRBJ2-5
D: TRBD1
length: 14
CDR3: ASSQGDSLLQETQY

V: TRBV6-2/TRBV6-3
J: TRBJ2-2
D: TRBD2
length: 12
CDR3: ASRGTRRTGELF

V: TRBV9
J: TRBJ2-1
D: TRBD2
length: 16
CDR3: ASSTLWTSGASYNEQF

V: TRBV4-2
J: TRBJ1-5
D: .
length: 14
CDR3: ASSPAGVNENQPQH

V: TRBV10-3
J: TRBJ1-2
D: .
length: 12
CDR3: AVRGDVGAYGYT

V: TRBV7-9
J: TRBJ1-2
D: .
length: 15
CDR3: ASRPPVMGSSTYGYT

V: TRBV15
J: TRBJ2-3
D: .
length: 11
CDR3: ATSRERVGTQY

V: TRBV24-1
J: TRBJ2-1
D: .
length: 10
CDR3: ATSDFAGSLF

V: TRBV13
J: TRBJ2-1
D: TRBD2
length: 14
CDR3: ASSTSPSGGPGEQF

V: TRBV10-3
J: TRBJ2-7
D: TRBD2
length: 13
CDR3: AISEGLAGVGEQY

V: TRBV18
J: TRBJ2-1
D: TRBD2
length: 11
CDR3: ASSPYDGTSKF

V: TRBV12-3/TRBV12-4
J: TRBJ1-5
D: .
length: 9
CDR3: ASSFDQPQH

V: TRBV6-2/TRBV6-3
J: TRBJ2-7
D: TRBD2
length: 13
CDR3: ASTKRREETYEQY

V: TRBV19
J: TRBJ1-1
D: .
length: 12
CDR3: ASSIRAGSTEAF

V: TRBV12-3/TRBV12-4
J: TRBJ2-7
D: .
length: 14
CDR3: ASSLAGERARYEQY

V: TRBV20-1
J: TRBJ2-5
D: TRBD2
length: 14
CDR3: SAHQGLAGSQETQY

V: TRBV7-6
J: TRBJ2-1
D: .
length: 12
CDR3: ASSLGLGVDEQF

V: TRBV5-1
J: TRBJ2-3
D: TRBD2
length: 12
CDR3: ASSFGGAGDTQY

V: TRBV4-2
J: TRBJ1-1
D: .
length: 14
CDR3: ASSQIRDLGRVEAF

V: TRBV10-2
J: TRBJ2-7
D: TRBD1
length: 12
CDR3: ASRSGTGEYEQY

V: TRBV20-1
J: TRBJ1-2
D: TRBD1
length: 11
CDR3: SAGGTGNYGYT

V: TRBV9
J: TRBJ1-2
D: .
length: 14
CDR3: ASSVDPRPPGPGYT

V: TRBV5-5
J: TRBJ2-3
D: .
length: 11
CDR3: ASSVTGSDTQY

V: TRBV5-1
J: TRBJ2-5
D: TRBD2
length: 14
CDR3: ASSLSGTSGRETQY

V: TRBV4-1
J: TRBJ1-2
D: .
length: 13
CDR3: ASSHPGRANYGYT

V: TRBV5-1
J: TRBJ2-3
D: .
length: 14
CDR3: ASSLGSRPSTDTQY

V: TRBV5-1
J: TRBJ2-1
D: TRBD1
length: 13
CDR3: ASSPGTGWVNEQF

V: TRBV10-3
J: TRBJ2-1
D: .
length: 10
CDR3: AIRGSADEQF

V: TRBV12-3/TRBV12-4
J: TRBJ1-4
D: .
length: 10
CDR3: ASRQSVVKLF

V: TRBV4-2
J: TRBJ2-7
D: TRBD2
length: 16
CDR3: ASSHDLGTSGSSYEQY

V: TRBV7-8
J: TRBJ2-1
D: .
length: 13
CDR3: ASSSPLGSYNEQF

V: TRBV11-2
J: TRBJ2-1
D: TRBD2
length: 14
CDR3: ASSLVSPGLTGEQF

V: TRBV20-1
J: TRBJ1-1
D: TRBD1
length: 13
CDR3: SAREQGALYTEAF

V: TRBV7-6
J: TRBJ2-1
D: TRBD2
length: 14
CDR3: ASSSGLAGSYNEQF

V: TRBV4-2
J: TRBJ1-1
D: .
length: 11
CDR3: ASRSPGGTEAF

V: TRBV2
J: TRBJ2-2
D: .
length: 15
CDR3: ASSVESAGPNTGELF

V: TRBV27
J: TRBJ2-5
D: .
length: 12
CDR3: ASSLIIGQETQY

V: TRBV11-2
J: TRBJ1-2
D: .
length: 11
CDR3: ASSLGYRDGYT

V: TRBV20-1
J: TRBJ2-5
D: .
length: 14
CDR3: SAVPISLEDRGTQY

V: TRBV10-3
J: TRBJ1-1
D: .
length: 10
CDR3: AISESANEAF

V: TRBV19
J: TRBJ2-7
D: .
length: 12
CDR3: ASSLTVTSYEQY

V: TRBV7-3
J: TRBJ2-3
D: TRBD2
length: 11
CDR3: ASSLTSGDTQY

V: TRBV5-4
J: TRBJ2-4
D: TRBD2
length: 14
CDR3: ASSSPGRGGINIQY